These 9 T cell receptor beta chains originate from one sample sequenced in a study of blood T cell repertoires in COVID-19. The table came from immunoSEQ multiplex PCR; TCRdb's copy has only in-frame clones and leaves some out. Among 95,000 to 100,000 clones listed, 84% were seen once. The source material was peripheral blood. The source of these receptors is a human donor in a cohort sampled during active COVID-19.

The CDR3 region has the DNA TGCGCCAGCAGTTATGGGGGGGCTGAAGCTTTCTTT. The encoded protein is CASSYGGAEAFF. The chain carries TRBV10-2 and TRBJ1-1, with D tentatively TRBD1 (5 bases). From germline, CDR1 is WSHSY and CDR2 SAAADI. With 5 bases removed from V and 6 bases from J, the gap between germline ends came to 10 bases. The CDR3 runs to 12 residues.

V and J are TRBV12-5 and TRBJ1-3, with D perhaps TRBD1 (5 bases). Trimming shortened V by 7 bases and J by 3 bases, and 13 bases separated the two germline ends. In germline, CDR1 is LGHNT, CDR2 FRNRAP. The CDR3 is made up of 14 amino acids. Here the CDR3 DNA reads TGTGCTAGTGCGGGGGTCGTAGGTGGAAACACCATATATTTT. It codes for CASAGVVGGNTIYF.

This chain links TRBV27 with TRBJ1-1; D not certain. There are 14 residues in the CDR3. Germline lookup yields CDR1 MNHEY and CDR2 SMNVEV (reference sequence). V lost 0 bases and J lost 1, with 6 bases in between. Written as DNA, the CDR3 is TGTGCCAGCAGTTTATCTGGGAGGAACACTGAAGCTTTCTTT. Translation: CASSLSGRNTEAFF.

This chain joins TRBV5-6 and TRBJ1-6; unclear D gene. CDR3 length: 17 amino acids. Trimming shortened V by 4 bases and J by 0 bases, and 14 bases separated the two germline ends. Germline CDR1 SGHDT, CDR2 YYEEEE. DNA of the CDR3: TGTGCCAGCAGCCCTGGTGCTGCGGGCTCCTATAATTCACCCCTCCACTTT. This sequence encodes CASSPGAAGSYNSPLHF.

This clone was counted a single time. The chain recombines TRBV6-4 with TRBJ1-1; 7 bases align to TRBD1. The length of the CDR3 is 13 residues. Trimming took 4 bases from V and 6 from J; bases not matched to a gene: 5. Per germline, CDR1 MRHNA and CDR2 SNTAGT. The CDR3 DNA reads TGTGCCAGCAGTGCCCGGACAGGTTCTGAAGCTTTCTTT. Protein sequence: CASSARTGSEAFF.

This CDR3 is CASSFLTGVNSPLHF. Written as DNA, the CDR3 is TGTGCCAGCAGCTTCCTTACAGGGGTGAATTCACCCCTCCACTTT. The rearrangement links TRBV7-8 to TRBJ1-6; 7 bases fit TRBD1. The CDR3 is 15 residues long. From germline, CDR1 is SGHVS and CDR2 FQNEAQ. V lost 3 bases, J lost 7 bases, and 6 bases stayed unmatched. The whole variable domain, filled in from reference TRBV7-8 and TRBJ1-6, reads GAGVSQSPRYKVAKRGQDVALRCDPISGHVSLFWYQQALGQGPEFLTYFQNEAQLDKSGLPSDRFFAERPEGSVSTLKIQRTQQEDSAVYLCASSFLTGVNSPLHFGNGTRLTVT.

V is TRBV4-3 and J is TRBJ2-7, with D tentatively TRBD1 (6 bases). The CDR3 is 14 residues long. V lost 2 bases and J 7 bases, leaving 15 bases between the germline ends. Germline V gives CDR1 LGHNA, CDR2 YSLEER. The CDR3: CASSQQTGWGEQYF. CDR3 in DNA: TGCGCCAGCAGCCAACAAACAGGGTGGGGGGAGCAGTACTTC.

The rearrangement joins TRBV2 to TRBJ2-5, with 8 bases fitting TRBD1. CDR1 is SNHLY, CDR2 FYNNEI, per germline. The ends lost 10 bases at V and 10 bases at J; junction bases unmatched: 17. The CDR3 extends over 14 amino acids. The CDR3 nucleotides read TGTGCCACCACCCCGACAGGGGCCAAGATTGGCCAGTACTTC. This codes for CATTPTGAKIGQYF.

V is TRBV19 and J is TRBJ1-1; D remains unclear. CDR3 length equals 12 residues. Germline CDR1 and CDR2: LNHDA and SQIVND (reference sequence). With 4 bases removed from V and 10 bases from J, the gap between germline ends came to 13 bases. The CDR3 reads CASSSLIRLAFF. The CDR3 bases are TGTGCCAGTAGTAGTTTAATCCGGTTAGCTTTCTTT.